The entry that follows covers one T cell receptor (beta chain) sequence. Antigen specificity is unknown. With 60 Vbeta and 13 Jbeta primers, the PCR was carried out. Clones were sequenced by immunoSEQ multiplex PCR, and TCRdb holds only the in-frame ones, with some missing. The table shows some 140,000 clones, with approximately 90% occurring only once. These data come from a study of cytomegalovirus exposure and HLA in healthy donors. Though nominally healthy at sampling, donors likely had unrecorded immune exposures. Study-wide results and limits: Researchers reported in a later analysis that a missense DCLRE1C variant was tied to TCR beta V- and J-gene trimming. Several of the most significant clusters appeared, in a later analysis, to be linked to common viral pathogens.

The receptor comes from a woman younger than 45 in good health and CMV-seronegative. Sequencing input: PBMCs.

CDR3 region: CASSVDRSNQPQHF. The CDR3 region has the DNA TGTGCCAGTAGTGTGGACAGGAGTAATCAGCCCCAGCATTTT. The genes are TRBV19 and TRBJ1-5, with 7 bases fitting TRBD1. Trimming removed 5 bases from V and 4 bases from J; junction bases left unmatched: 5. This CDR3 is 14 amino acids long. The germline CDR1 and CDR2 sequences are LNHDA and SQIVND (reference sequence).